This TCR beta chain was profiled in a study of control samples from healthy donors and cancer patients. Data came from immunoSEQ multiplex PCR; TCRdb stores just in-frame clones and leaves some out. This sample has 160,000 or so clones, with around 90% found just once. This CDR3 contains 15 residues. Germline V lookup: CDR1 SNHLY, CDR2 FYNNEI. V lost 6 bases and J lost 8; bases outside the gene matches: 12. This chain joins TRBV2 and TRBJ2-1; 8 nucleotides match TRBD2. The sequenced material came from blood. This TCR derives from a woman aged 25-40 years in good health. The CDR3 loop is CASSAAGTSDYEQFF. DNA of the CDR3: TGTGCCAGCAGCGCCGCAGGGACTAGTGACTATGAGCAGTTCTTC.